A selection of T cell receptor beta chains follows, all from one sample in a study of human T cells and chemical hapten exposure. TCRdb re-analysed the RACE reads in MiXCR, keeping a single row per CDR3 protein. The data contain around 380,000 distinct CDR3 sequences, around 4.8% of them seen just once; the ten biggest clones take up under 2.5%. The sequenced sample was whole blood, obtained in connection with sensitization to the hapten diphenylcyclopropenone (DPC). Receptor source: a woman aged 50 to 60 with alopecia areata. Some clones in this sample may be carry-over from other donors' samples. The CDR3 runs from the conserved cysteine through the conserved F or W. The D gene is left open where the match is weak. Some rows have no size entry. The others give once, few or many, or a class for an expanded clone.

d_call	v_call	clone_size	j_call	cdr3_aa	cdr3_nt
TRBD2	TRBV3-1	few	TRBJ2-1	CASSQDGGTSVEQFF	TGTGCCAGCAGCCAAGACGGTGGGACTAGCGTTGAGCAGTTCTTC
TRBD1	TRBV6-1	NA	TRBJ1-5	CASSEVGQGGNQPQHF	TGTGCCAGCAGTGAAGTCGGACAGGGGGGTAATCAGCCCCAGCATTTT
TRBD1	TRBV6-2/TRBV6-3	NA	TRBJ1-5	CVSSYQGTGSGPQHF	TGTGTCAGCAGTTACCAAGGGACAGGGAGCGGCCCCCAGCATTTT
NA	TRBV28	many	TRBJ1-6	CASSPGSWGYSPLHF	TGTGCCAGCAGCCCCGGGTCTTGGGGCTATTCACCCCTCCACTTT
NA	TRBV7-8	many	TRBJ1-1	CASSLGFDRMNTEAFF	TGTGCCAGCAGCTTAGGCTTCGATAGGATGAACACTGAAGCTTTCTTT
TRBD1	TRBV12-3/TRBV12-4	many	TRBJ1-4	CASSLGRTGPNEKLFF	TGTGCCAGCAGTCTCGGCCGGACAGGGCCTAATGAAAAACTGTTTTTT
NA	TRBV7-9	NA	TRBJ2-3	CASSLGGWTDTQYF	TGTGCCAGCAGCTTAGGGGGATGGACAGATACGCAGTATTTT
NA	TRBV6-5	NA	TRBJ1-1	CASRRGGSSTEAFF	TGTGCCAGCAGAAGGGGAGGGAGTAGCACTGAAGCTTTCTTT
NA	TRBV11-1	many	TRBJ2-7	CASSLAALSPYEQYF	TGTGCCAGCAGCTTAGCCGCCCTATCCCCATACGAGCAGTACTTC
TRBD2	TRBV5-6	many	TRBJ2-1	CASSLAASGSGEQFF	TGTGCCAGCAGCTTGGCGGCTAGCGGGAGCGGAGAGCAGTTCTTC
TRBD2	TRBV6-5	NA	TRBJ2-3	CASSYSTSGSPYTDTQYF	TGTGCCAGCAGTTACTCCACTAGCGGGAGCCCGTACACAGATACGCAGTATTTT
TRBD1	TRBV14	NA	TRBJ2-6	CASSPRGQGESGANVLTF	TGTGCCAGCAGCCCCCGAGGGCAGGGGGAATCTGGGGCCAACGTCCTGACTTTC
NA	TRBV10-2	many	TRBJ1-4	CASSVLVTNEKLFF	TGCGCCAGCAGTGTTCTGGTAACTAATGAAAAACTGTTTTTT
NA	TRBV28	many	TRBJ2-7	CASCSGASRHEQYF	TGTGCCAGCTGCTCCGGGGCGAGTCGCCACGAGCAGTACTTC
NA	TRBV12-3/TRBV12-4	many	TRBJ1-2	CASSSNGATF	TGTGCCAGCAGTTCCAACGGGGCCACCTTC
NA	TRBV5-1	many	TRBJ1-1	CASSLEAKEAFF	TGCGCCAGCAGCTTGGAAGCCAAGGAAGCTTTCTTT
NA	TRBV3-1	NA	TRBJ2-1	CASSPTPNRASRYNEQFF	TGTGCCAGCAGCCCCACCCCGAACAGGGCGTCACGCTACAATGAGCAGTTCTTC
NA	TRBV7-9	few	TRBJ2-5	CASRHRDGQKTQYF	TGTGCCAGCAGACACCGGGACGGTCAAAAGACCCAGTACTTC
TRBD2	TRBV4-2	many	TRBJ2-1	CASSQGAGLAGVEQFF	TGTGCCAGCAGCCAAGGGGCGGGACTAGCGGGAGTGGAGCAGTTCTTC
NA	TRBV5-1	NA	TRBJ1-4	CASSPGDSRNEKLFF	TGCGCCAGCAGCCCGGGGGATTCCAGGAATGAAAAACTGTTTTTT
TRBD2	TRBV20-1	NA	TRBJ2-3	CSASPPGGPDTQYF	TGCAGTGCTAGCCCCCCGGGGGGGCCAGATACGCAGTATTTT
NA	TRBV7-6	NA	TRBJ2-5	CASSLVRGGERETQYF	TGTGCCAGCAGCCTCGTCCGCGGAGGTGAAAGAGAGACCCAGTACTTC
TRBD1	TRBV18	many	TRBJ2-3	CASSPLPDRASTDTQYF	TGTGCCAGCTCACCCCTTCCGGACAGGGCAAGCACAGATACGCAGTATTTT
TRBD1	TRBV29-1	many	TRBJ1-1	CSVVLAGTGGSEAFF	TGCAGCGTTGTCCTAGCCGGGACAGGGGGCTCTGAAGCTTTCTTT
TRBD1	TRBV12-3/TRBV12-4	many	TRBJ1-1	CASIQYRGGAEAFF	TGTGCCAGCATCCAGTACAGGGGGGGGGCTGAAGCTTTCTTT
NA	TRBV2	NA	TRBJ1-5	CASSESQGSGNQPQHF	TGTGCCAGCAGTGAATCACAGGGCTCTGGCAATCAGCCCCAGCATTTT
NA	TRBV7-9	few	TRBJ1-5	CASSLANTEYSNQPQHF	TGTGCCAGCAGCTTAGCGAATACAGAATATAGCAATCAGCCCCAGCATTTT
NA	TRBV9	few	TRBJ1-4	CASSTWGAENEKLFF	TGTGCCAGCAGCACGTGGGGGGCCGAGAATGAAAAACTGTTTTTT
NA	TRBV4-1	many	TRBJ1-5	CASSQDMIGNQPQHF	TGCGCCAGCAGCCAAGACATGATAGGAAATCAGCCCCAGCATTTT
TRBD2	TRBV5-4	many	TRBJ2-1	CASSFSGGIEQFF	TGTGCCAGCAGCTTCTCGGGGGGGATTGAGCAGTTCTTC
TRBD2	TRBV20-1	NA	TRBJ2-3	CSAVTSGKAQGTDTQYF	TGCAGTGCCGTGACTAGCGGGAAGGCCCAAGGCACAGATACGCAGTATTTT
TRBD2	TRBV14	many	TRBJ2-7	CASSQQRGMVYEQYF	TGTGCCAGCAGCCAACAGCGGGGGATGGTTTACGAGCAGTACTTC
NA	TRBV21-1	many	TRBJ2-1	CASATIGGRRFF	TGTGCCAGCGCCACCATAGGAGGGAGGCGGTTCTTC
NA	TRBV9	NA	TRBJ2-2	CASSVARGTPNTGELFF	TGTGCCAGCAGCGTAGCCCGGGGGACACCGAACACCGGGGAGCTGTTTTTT
NA	TRBV29-1	many	TRBJ1-1	CSAGRLSREAFF	TGCAGCGCTGGACGGCTCAGTCGAGAAGCTTTCTTT
TRBD2	TRBV25-1	few	TRBJ2-1	CASNVAGAYNEQFF	TGTGCCAGCAACGTAGCGGGAGCTTACAATGAGCAGTTCTTC
NA	TRBV2	many	TRBJ2-2	CASSWTGPNTGELFF	TGTGCCAGCAGTTGGACTGGCCCCAACACCGGGGAGCTGTTTTTT
NA	TRBV14	few	TRBJ2-1	CASRPGVKNEQFF	TGTGCCAGCAGGCCGGGAGTTAAGAATGAGCAGTTCTTC
NA	TRBV3-1	many	TRBJ1-1	CASSHKGKTISEAFF	TGTGCCAGCAGCCATAAAGGGAAGACAATTTCTGAAGCTTTCTTT
TRBD1	TRBV7-3	few	TRBJ2-7	CASSRDRGGTYEQYF	TGTGCCAGCAGCCGCGACAGGGGGGGAACCTACGAGCAGTACTTC
TRBD2	TRBV20-1	many	TRBJ2-3	CSAPFYGSGADTQYF	TGCAGTGCTCCCTTTTACGGGAGCGGGGCAGATACGCAGTATTTT
TRBD2	TRBV6-1	few	TRBJ2-1	CASSEALAGTSLGEQFF	TGTGCCAGCAGTGAAGCTCTAGCCGGGACTAGCCTTGGTGAGCAGTTCTTC
NA	TRBV13	many	TRBJ2-3	CASSVSGPTDTQYF	TGTGCCAGCAGCGTGAGCGGTCCCACAGATACGCAGTATTTT
NA	TRBV29-1	many	TRBJ2-2	CSVVTGNTGELFF	TGCAGCGTTGTGACGGGAAACACCGGGGAGCTGTTTTTT
TRBD2	TRBV28	NA	TRBJ2-2	CASTRTSGGDTGELFF	TGTGCCAGCACTCGGACTAGCGGGGGAGACACCGGGGAGCTGTTTTTT
NA	TRBV12-3/TRBV12-4	many	TRBJ2-6	CASSLSTSGANVLTF	TGTGCCAGCAGTTTGAGCACATCTGGGGCCAACGTCCTGACTTTC
NA	TRBV10-3	many	TRBJ2-5	CAISESGETQYF	TGTGCCATCAGTGAGTCGGGGGAGACCCAGTACTTC